Sequencing of this TCR beta chain was carried out in a study of identical twins (dated by TCRdb to 2016 to 2017). Context from the whole study: The study deep-sequenced TCR alpha and beta repertoires from monozygotic twins, unrelated adults of various ages and cord blood to test whether fetal clonotypes persist. Replicate twin experiments were performed at different times using different library preparation protocols to rule out contamination.

Study-wide findings and limitations: Compared with coincidental sharing between unrelated individuals, an excess of low generation-probability sequences was observed among out-of-frame TCR alpha sequences shared between twins. Abundant cord blood beta clonotypes carried fewer insertions; young adult naive repertoires showed a weaker similar trend, while memory repertoires showed none. Recombination models systematically underestimated out-of-frame TCR alpha sharing in monozygotic twins but agreed with sharing between unrelated individuals. Invariant T cells such as MAIT and iNKT could partly confound zero-insertion analyses, though diverse VJ usage argued against this for most clonotypes. In beta out-of-frame sequences, excess twin sharing was weaker, because having fewer shared sequences lowered the signal-to-noise ratio. Conclusions relied on cross-sectional statistical analysis, since the same donors could not be followed over many years.

All donors were healthy Caucasians. Three pairs of female monozygotic twins, all aged about 18 to 30 years, made up the twin cohort. Peripheral blood mononuclear cells were the source from which RNA for the TCR libraries was isolated. The CDR3 starts with the cysteine, ends with the phenylalanine, and has 14 residues. Solely the CDR3 DNA is kept, with 42 bases framed from the first base. The trim is 5 bases for V and 3 bases for J, with a gap of 10 bases between the germline ends. According to the germline V gene, CDR1 reads SGHNT and CDR2 reads YENEEA. This clonotype was counted between two and nine times. The specificity of this receptor is unknown. No base quality information exists; no much larger clone differs at one position. The library was prepared using 5' RACE. Instrument used: Illumina HiSeq 2000. Template switching introduced a universal primer binding site; the final cDNA contained a unique molecular identifier, enabling accurate counting of TCR cDNA molecules. Specific primers in the conserved constant-segment region were used to synthesize first-strand cDNA for TCR alpha and beta chains. To control for contamination, each cDNA library was double barcoded with a SMART-Mk sample barcode plus Illumina barcodes. TruSeq adapter sequences, together with Illumina sample barcodes, were added in two successive PCR steps. The Illumina HiSeq platform was used with custom primers to sequence TCR alpha and beta cDNA libraries. As for the original processing: Unique molecular identifiers were extracted from raw reads with MiGEC, and CDR3 positions were determined with MiXCR. Recombination models were inferred per individual with the repgenHMM and IGoR tools using an EM algorithm. Shared clonotype analysis was performed with the tcR package in R, normalizing sharing by the product of cloneset sizes. Out-of-frame nonproductive sequences were analyzed to study raw recombination free of thymic and clonal selection effects. The public reads were quality trimmed at Q25 with fastp and then assembled into clones with MiXCR by TCRdb, keeping productive beta chains. For every CDR3 protein sequence, its rows merge into one entry that carries the most common genes and DNA. The authors' filters were not applied to this entry. This sample has about 790,000 distinct CDR3 sequences in its table, and roughly 18% of those were observed once. The ten largest clones add up to around 13% of the sample.

These data were likewise used in another study, on T cells expressing NK-cell markers. The second paper further reports: About 8 donors provided sorted CD3+CD56+NKG2C+, CD3+CD56+NKG2C- and CD3+CD56-NKG2C+ T-cell subsets, whose TCR beta-chain repertoires were profiled. Of the eight sequenced donors, seven were found to be HCMV-seropositive and one was found to be HCMV-seronegative. To restrict sorting to alphabetaTCR-expressing T cells, an anti-gammadeltaTCR antibody was added in several experiments. For five or six donors, the dominant CD3+CD56+NKG2C+ clonotypes were among the top 10 CD8+ clonotypes and accounted for roughly 1.0-8% of CD8+ T cells. Those dominant clonotypes were again the most abundant among CD3+CD56-NKG2C+ cells in a few donors, at roughly 25-65%. Whether the expanded NKG2C-expressing T cell clones were specific for HCMV antigens remained unclear. The eight sequenced donors were randomly selected healthy volunteers, three men and five women. HCMV serostatus was determined by detecting HCMV-specific IgG in serum with a commercial ELISA kit. Bulk peripheral blood T-cell repertoires were additionally sequenced from unsorted PBMC for roughly six donors. MIGEC was used to demultiplex reads and group reads by UMI, and MiTCR was used to assemble and quantify clonotypes. Only TCR cDNA sequences supported by at least two reads were kept to exclude erroneous sequences. The tcR package was used for downstream repertoire analysis, and clonotypes were matched across fractions by CDR3 nucleotide sequence plus V segment. VDJmatch was used to annotate antigen specificity against VDJdb, with one amino acid substitution in CDR3 allowed.

Rearrangement joined TRBV11-3 to TRBJ2-2; a tentative D call is TRBD1 (5 bases match). The source of this sequence is a woman between 18 and 29 years old in good health. The sequenced sample was PBMCs. The DNA sequence follows: TGTGCCAGCAGCCTGAGACAGTACACCGGGGAGCTGTTTTTT. It is translated as CASSLRQYTGELFF.